The 13 T cell receptor beta chains in this list originate from one sample, sequenced in a study of cytomegalovirus exposure and HLA in healthy donors. It was with 60 Vbeta and 13 Jbeta primers that the PCR ran. The repertoire was sequenced with immunoSEQ multiplex PCR; TCRdb's copy has only in-frame clones and lacks some. The sample lists approximately 130,000 clones, under 90% occurring once. Sequencing input: PBMCs. The receptors stem from a woman aged 35 to 49 in good health and CMV-seronegative.

This clone has a handful of counts. The V call is TRBV29-1, the J call TRBJ1-1; 8 positions agree with TRBD1. Germline trimming cut 7 bases from V and 8 bases from J; bases unmatched to any gene: 12. The CDR3 spans 13 residues. CDR1 and CDR2 (germline): SQVTM, ANQGSEA. CDR3 in DNA: TGCAGCGCCACGTGGGGGACAGGAATAGAAGCTTTCTTT. Translating gives CSATWGTGIEAFF.

The J gene is TRBJ1-1, the V gene TRBV11-2; tentative D call: TRBD1 (6 bases). The CDR3 is 16 residues long. Trimming left V 0 bases short and J 1 base short, with 12 bases between. CDR1 is SGHAT and CDR2 is FQNNGV in the germline V gene. The CDR3 DNA is TGTGCCAGCAGCTTAGAGGGGGCAAGAGGGAACACTGAAGCTTTCTTT. Translation gives CASSLEGARGNTEAFF.

This clone was counted only a few times. The chain carries TRBV10-3 and TRBJ1-1; D is perhaps TRBD1 (5 bases). Looked up from germline, CDR1 is ENHRY and CDR2 is SYGVKD. Trimming cost V 6 bases and J 2 bases, with 16 bases left between them. The CDR3 spans 15 residues. The CDR3 loop reads CAIRGTRGVNTEAFF. For the CDR3, the DNA is TGTGCCATCAGGGGAACAAGGGGCGTTAACACTGAAGCTTTCTTT.

The V and J genes are TRBV30 and TRBJ1-3; D is possibly TRBD1 (6 bases). V was trimmed by 2 bases and J by 3 bases, leaving 11 bases between them. Per the germline V gene, CDR1 is GTSNPN and CDR2 is SVGIG (reference sequence). The CDR3 is 14 residues long. Here the CDR3 reads CAWSSRGNGNTIYF. The CDR3, as DNA: TGTGCCTGGAGTTCCAGGGGTAATGGAAACACCATATATTTT.

The rearrangement joins TRBV7-3 to TRBJ2-1; TRBD2 matches at 9 bases. The V gene end was trimmed by 5 bases and the J gene end by 0 bases; junction bases not matched to a gene: 8. CDR3 length: 17 amino acids. Looked up from germline, CDR1 is SGHTA and CDR2 is FQGTGA. For the CDR3, the DNA is TGTGCCAGCAGCCGGGGGAGCGGGAGGCTCTCCTACAATGAGCAGTTCTTC. Its translation is CASSRGSGRLSYNEQFF. Supplemented by reference TRBV7-3 and TRBJ2-1, the full variable domain reads GAGVSQTPSNKVTEKGKYVELRCDPISGHTALYWYRQSLGQGPEFLIYFQGTGAADDSGLPNDRFFAVRPEGSVSTLKIQRTERGDSAVYLCASSRGSGRLSYNEQFFGPGTRLTVL.

The chain combines TRBV11-3 with TRBJ2-1; the D gene is possibly TRBD2 (6 bases). The V gene lost 1 base and the J gene lost 7 bases, with 20 bases spanning the gap. The CDR3 totals 17 residues. CDR1 and CDR2 from the germline V gene are SGHNT and YENEEA. CDR3 in amino acids: CASSLAGRRRDGNEQFF. The DNA of the CDR3 is TGTGCCAGCAGCTTAGCAGGGCGGCGGCGGGACGGTAATGAGCAGTTCTTC.

The chain is built from TRBV5-1 and TRBJ1-3; unclear D gene. The germline V gene encodes CDR1 SGHRS and CDR2 YFSETQ. Trimming pared 2 bases from V and 2 bases from J, leaving 11 bases between. This CDR3 is 15 amino acids long. CDR3 coding DNA: TGCGCCAGCAGCTTCCCACATAACCCTGGAAACACCATATATTTT. It encodes CASSFPHNPGNTIYF.

This chain connects TRBV18 to TRBJ1-1, with 8 bases that match TRBD1. The CDR3 length is 17 residues. Trimming removed 2 bases from V and 3 bases from J; junction bases left unmatched: 11. Germline V CDR1 and CDR2: KGHSH, LQKENI. Here the CDR3 reads CASSPFLSGGWDTEAFF. The CDR3 nucleotides read TGTGCCAGCTCACCATTTTTATCAGGGGGCTGGGACACTGAAGCTTTCTTT.

The chain couples TRBV5-4 to TRBJ2-7; the match to TRBD1 covers 7 bases. V lost 4 bases to trimming and J lost 2 bases; unmatched junction nucleotides: 6. The CDR3 totals 14 residues. CDR1 SGHNT and CDR2 YYREEE come from the germline V gene (reference sequence). Here the CDR3 reads CASSLTGAPYEQYF. For the CDR3, the DNA is TGTGCCAGCAGCCTTACAGGGGCCCCCTACGAGCAGTACTTC.

V usage is TRBV30 and J usage is TRBJ2-1; 10 nucleotides align to TRBD1. The CDR3 contains 14 residues. V was clipped by 6 bases and J by 6 bases; unmatched bases: 8. Germline CDR1 GTSNPN, CDR2 SVGIG (reference sequence). The CDR3 DNA reads TGTGCCTGCTACCGGGACAGGGGTTTCAATGAGCAGTTCTTC. Amino acids: CACYRDRGFNEQFF.

This chain uses TRBV19 with TRBJ2-7; 10 nucleotides align to TRBD2. Germline lookup yields CDR1 LNHDA and CDR2 SQIVND (reference sequence). V was pared by 2 bases and J by 3 bases, with 7 bases of the junction left unmatched. The CDR3 extends over 16 amino acids. The CDR3 reads CASSIKRTSGHYEQYF. The DNA for the CDR3 is TGTGCCAGTAGTATAAAGCGGACTAGCGGCCACTACGAGCAGTACTTC.

The rearrangement links TRBV30 to TRBJ2-2, with 8 positions matching TRBD2. The germline V gene encodes CDR1 GTSNPN and CDR2 SVGIG (reference sequence). This CDR3 spans 18 amino acids. The V gene end was trimmed by 0 bases and the J gene end by 6 bases; junction bases not matched to a gene: 15. This CDR3 reads CAWSVRSGGTRISGELFF. The CDR3 nucleotides read TGTGCCTGGAGTGTACGGTCGGGGGGGACTAGAATTTCCGGGGAGCTGTTTTTT.

This chain uses TRBV6-6 with TRBJ1-2; 9 positions agree with TRBD1. V lost 4 bases and J lost 2; bases outside the gene matches: 8. The CDR3 length is 16 residues. Germline CDR1 is MNHNY and CDR2 is SVGAGI (reference sequence). The CDR3 protein is CASSLTGGRENYGYTF. For the CDR3, the DNA is TGTGCCAGCAGTTTGACAGGGGGGAGGGAGAACTATGGCTACACCTTC.